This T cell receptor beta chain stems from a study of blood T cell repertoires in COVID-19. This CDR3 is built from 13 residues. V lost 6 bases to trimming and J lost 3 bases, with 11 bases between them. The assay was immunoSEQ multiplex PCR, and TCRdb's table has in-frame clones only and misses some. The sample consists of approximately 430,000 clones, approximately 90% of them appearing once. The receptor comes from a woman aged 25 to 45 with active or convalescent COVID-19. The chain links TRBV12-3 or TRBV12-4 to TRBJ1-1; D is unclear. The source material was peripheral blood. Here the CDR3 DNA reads TGTGCCAGCAGGCTCAGAGACTACACTGAAGCTTTCTTT. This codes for CASRLRDYTEAFF.